Included here is one T cell receptor (beta chain) sequence, with context. Antigen unknown. One junction end disagrees with the germline gene, perhaps due to a read error. The sample comes from a study of tumor and adjacent non-tumor tissue in lung cancer. Study at large: The patients, roughly eleven men and roughly 5 women, were about 31 to 85 with stage I to III disease.

Findings and caveats of the study: Tumor tissue had significantly higher TCR diversity than normal lung.

Three rounds of nested PCR, following a modified ARM-PCR protocol, produced the TCRbeta library. Each CDR3 protein gets one entry after TCRdb re-called the multiplex PCR reads with MiXCR. Of about 43,000 distinct CDR3 sequences listed, roughly 60% are singletons. RNA was extracted from bulk tissue without any cell sorting. More than 3 cm separated this lung sample from the edge of the tumor. Sequencing input: distant non-tumor lung tissue. The TCR originated in a man aged 50-60 years with non-small cell lung cancer.

The CDR3 reads CASSQVSPYYSYTF. DNA for the CDR3: TGCGCCAGCAGTCAGGTTTCACCGTACTATAGCTACACCTTC. The chain combines TRBV4-1 with TRBJ1-2; D not resolved. This CDR3 is built from 14 residues. CDR1 and CDR2 (germline): MGHRA, YSYEKL.